Listed here is a single T cell receptor beta chain. This CDR3 contains 16 residues. This record belongs to a study of blood T cell repertoires in COVID-19. Study overall: Samples of COVID-19 (acute and convalescent) were obtained from the United States, Italy and Spain. PBMCs, B-cell-depleted T cells, or T cells were the source of the cDNA or gDNA that made up the material.

In the original workflow: Researchers report that nucleated cell counts were estimated from reference gene primer amplification. Sequenced by immunoSEQ multiplex PCR; TCRdb stores in-frame clones only, minus some. V, J and clone size derive from that table, while D and trimming were established from the DNA sequence. The table has over 140,000 clones, 75% to 80% seen once; the top ten hold 2.5% to 3%. The study drew participants aged about 18 to 90 years from under 30 US areas. The sequenced sample was PBMCs or T cells enriched from blood (not recorded which). The gene calls are TRBV21-1 and TRBJ2-4; the table calls TRBD2, which could not be checked here. TRBV21-1 is labeled a pseudogene. This TCR derives from a woman aged 45-60 years who had recovered from COVID-19. Here the CDR3 DNA reads TGTGCCAGCAGCAAAGCGGGGGGTCAGGCCAAAAACATTCAGTACTTC. Translating gives CASSKAGGQAKNIQYF.